Each of the 17 T cell receptor beta chains below was sequenced from the same sample in a study of identical twins. TCRdb analysed the 5' RACE reads with MiXCR anew, one entry per CDR3 protein. The sample lists about 530,000 distinct CDR3 sequences; around 15% were seen once. The data also belong to a second study, concerning yellow fever vaccine responses in identical twins.

The sequenced sample consisted of CD4+ T cells sorted from blood. Every receptor here comes from a woman under 30 in good health.

Many counts were recorded for this clonotype. This chain links TRBV7-2 with TRBJ2-1; TRBD1 aligns across 7 bases. Germline V CDR1 and CDR2: SGHTA, FQGNSA. The length of the CDR3 is 14 residues. Losses at the gene ends were 5 bases for V and 4 bases for J; bases not matched to a gene: 5. CDR3 region: CASSQGQLYNEQFF. The CDR3 coding sequence is TGTGCCAGCAGCCAGGGACAGCTGTACAATGAGCAGTTCTTC.

The sample holds a few counts of this clonotype. V gene TRBV6-1 combines with J gene TRBJ2-1; 9 bases match TRBD2. CDR1 and CDR2 from the germline V gene are MNHNS and SASEGT. With V trimmed by 7 bases and J by 2 bases, 6 bases remained unmatched. The CDR3 is 15 residues long. As DNA, the CDR3 is TGTGCCAGCACCCTAGCGGGAACCGCCTACAATGAGCAGTTCTTC. Its translation: CASTLAGTAYNEQFF.

The V and J genes are TRBV18 and TRBJ1-5; TRBD1 matches at 12 bases. CDR1 is KGHSH, CDR2 LQKENI, per germline. V lost 8 bases and J lost 6; bases outside the gene matches: 5. The CDR3 totals 14 residues. CDR3 in amino acids: CASPRDRGLQPQHF. Here the CDR3 DNA reads TGTGCCAGCCCAAGGGACAGGGGGCTTCAGCCCCAGCATTTT.

This clonotype was detected a few times. The rearrangement uses TRBV20-1 and TRBJ1-4; D uncertain. V was trimmed by 0 bases and J by 7 bases, leaving 15 bases between them. CDR1 is DFQATT, CDR2 SNEGSKA, per germline (reference sequence). The CDR3 is 15 amino acids. The CDR3 loop reads CSARDQVLEAEKLFF. The CDR3 DNA reads as TGCAGTGCTAGAGATCAGGTTCTCGAAGCTGAAAAACTGTTTTTT.

This clonotype was counted a few times. The chain is built from TRBV28 and TRBJ1-5, with TRBD1 as a possible D gene (6 bases). There are 16 residues in the CDR3. Trimming stripped 1 base from V and 5 bases from J, with 15 bases between. Germline V gene sequence: CDR1 MDHEN, CDR2 SYDVKM. Here the CDR3 reads CASSLFLMAGDQPQHF. Written as DNA, the CDR3 is TGTGCCAGCAGTTTATTTTTGATGGCAGGGGATCAGCCCCAGCATTTT.

This clonotype was counted only a few times. The genes are TRBV5-4 and TRBJ2-5; 10 nucleotides match TRBD1. This CDR3 has 15 residues. Germline V gene lookup returns CDR1 SGHNT and CDR2 YYREEE (reference sequence). V was pared by 4 bases and J by 4 bases, with 7 bases of the junction left unmatched. CDR3 coding DNA: TGTGCCAGCAGCCCCGACAGGGGGCAAGGAGAGACCCAGTACTTC. It encodes CASSPDRGQGETQYF. The full variable domain, completed using reference TRBV5-4 and TRBJ2-5, is ETGVTQSPTHLIKTRGQQVTLRCSSQSGHNTVSWYQQALGQGPQFIFQYYREEENGRGNFPPRFSGLQFPNYSSELNVNALELDDSALYLCASSPDRGQGETQYFGPGTRLLVL.

This clonotype was detected only once. This rearrangement joins TRBV18 to TRBJ2-2; 13 positions match TRBD2. Trimming took 2 bases from V and 6 from J; bases not matched to a gene: 3. Germline V gene data show CDR1 as KGHSH and CDR2 as LQKENI. CDR3 length: 16 residues. CDR3 nucleotides: TGTGCCAGCTCACCAGCGGGACTAGCGGGATCCGGGGAGCTGTTTTTT. It encodes CASSPAGLAGSGELFF.

This clonotype has a count of ten or more. The chain couples TRBV5-1 to TRBJ1-5; D is undetermined. CDR1 is SGHRS and CDR2 is YFSETQ in the germline V gene. Trimming took 5 bases from V and 3 from J, leaving 9 bases between them. The CDR3 loop spans 13 amino acids. The CDR3 nucleotides read TGCGCCAGCAGTCCGGGAGACAATCAGCCCCAGCATTTT. This sequence encodes CASSPGDNQPQHF.

The chain recombines TRBV6-1 with TRBJ1-6; 9 bases are shared with TRBD1. The CDR3 loop spans 17 amino acids. The ends lost 0 bases at V and 10 bases at J; junction bases unmatched: 10. CDR1 is MNHNS and CDR2 is SASEGT in the germline V gene. CDR3 DNA sequence: TGTGCCAGCAGTGAAGCGCTCCCGGGACAGGGCTACTCACCCCTCCACTTT. Its translation: CASSEALPGQGYSPLHF.

The chain joins TRBV7-2 to TRBJ2-7; 10 positions agree with TRBD2. This CDR3 spans 16 amino acids. J gave up 2 bases and V 5 bases, and 9 bases lay outside the gene matches. The germline V gene has CDR1 SGHTA and CDR2 FQGNSA. The CDR3 DNA reads TGTGCCAGCAGCAAAACGGGACTAGCGAGTCCCTACGAGCAGTACTTC. It translates to CASSKTGLASPYEQYF. The variable domain in full, completed from reference TRBV7-2 and TRBJ2-7, reads GAGVSQSPSNKVTEKGKDVELRCDPISGHTALYWYRQSLGQGLEFLIYFQGNSAPDKSGLPSDRFSAERTGGSVSTLTIQRTQQEDSAVYLCASSKTGLASPYEQYFGPGTRLTVT.

This clonotype was seen only a few times. The CDR3 sequence: CSVEYWDRLNNEQFF. The CDR3 DNA sequence: TGCAGCGTTGAATATTGGGACAGGCTTAACAATGAGCAGTTCTTC. The rearrangement joins TRBV29-1 to TRBJ2-1, with 8 positions matching TRBD1. Germline trimming cut 2 bases from V and 5 bases from J; bases unmatched to any gene: 8. This CDR3 has 15 residues. Germline V gene lookup returns CDR1 SQVTM and CDR2 ANQGSEA.

This rearrangement joins TRBV19 to TRBJ1-2; D gene unclear. The CDR3 contains 14 residues. The V gene's germline CDR1 is LNHDA and CDR2 SQIVND (reference sequence). Trimming pared 8 bases from V and 1 base from J, leaving 14 bases between. CDR3 loop: CASGDIQLNYGYTF. Here the CDR3 DNA reads TGTGCCAGTGGAGACATACAACTTAACTATGGCTACACCTTC.

V is TRBV20-1 and J is TRBJ2-5; D may match TRBD1 or TRBD2 (5 bases each). Trimming shortened V by 3 bases and J by 8 bases, and 7 bases separated the two germline ends. This CDR3 is built from 10 residues. Germline CDR1 DFQATT, CDR2 SNEGSKA (reference sequence). The CDR3 DNA is TGCAGTGCTAGCGGGGCAACCCAGTACTTC. Encoded protein: CSASGATQYF.

The gene calls are TRBV10-2 and TRBJ1-1, with 8 bases fitting TRBD1. Germline CDR1 reads WSHSY; CDR2 reads SAAADI. This CDR3 has 15 amino acids. Trimming cost V 7 bases and J 1 base; bases outside gene matches: 8. The CDR3 nucleotides read TGCGCCAGCACCGACAGGGGTAGGTCGAACACTGAAGCTTTCTTT. Protein sequence: CASTDRGRSNTEAFF.

This clonotype has more than one count but fewer than ten. The J gene is TRBJ2-1, the V gene TRBV2, with 7 positions matching TRBD2. Trimming took 8 bases from V and 8 from J; bases not matched to a gene: 12. Germline V lookup: CDR1 SNHLY, CDR2 FYNNEI. The CDR3 length is 14 residues. The CDR3 DNA reads TGTGCCAGCTATCGGGAACTAGCGTTCCATGAGCAGTTCTTC. This sequence encodes CASYRELAFHEQFF.

The chain uses TRBV4-2 and TRBJ2-7; D ambiguous. The CDR3 has 14 residues. Trimming cost V 0 bases and J 4 bases, with 10 bases left between them. Germline V gene data show CDR1 as LGHNA and CDR2 as YNFKEQ. CDR3 protein: CASSQDASMYEQYF. In nucleotides, the CDR3 is TGTGCCAGCAGCCAAGATGCCAGTATGTACGAGCAGTACTTC.

This clonotype has just a few counts. This chain uses TRBV2 with TRBJ2-1, with 8 bases aligning to TRBD1. Germline lookup yields CDR1 SNHLY and CDR2 FYNNEI. V lost 6 bases and J lost 3; bases outside the gene matches: 1. The CDR3 consists of 13 residues. The CDR3 sequence is CASRDRVYNEQFF. CDR3 DNA sequence: TGTGCCAGCAGGGACAGGGTCTACAATGAGCAGTTCTTC. The full variable domain, in which reference TRBV2 and TRBJ2-1 provide the parts outside the CDR3, is EPEVTQTPSHQVTQMGQEVILRCVPISNHLYFYWYRQILGQKVEFLVSFYNNEISEKSEIFDDQFSVERPDGSNFTLKIRSTKLEDSAMYFCASRDRVYNEQFFGPGTRLTVL.